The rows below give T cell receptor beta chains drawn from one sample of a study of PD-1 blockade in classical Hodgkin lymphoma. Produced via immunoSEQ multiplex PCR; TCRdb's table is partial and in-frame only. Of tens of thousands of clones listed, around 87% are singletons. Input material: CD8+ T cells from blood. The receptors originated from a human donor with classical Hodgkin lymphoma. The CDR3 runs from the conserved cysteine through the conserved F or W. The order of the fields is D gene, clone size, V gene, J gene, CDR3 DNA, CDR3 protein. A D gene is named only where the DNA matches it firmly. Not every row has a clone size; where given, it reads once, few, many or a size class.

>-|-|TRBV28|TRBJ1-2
TGTGCCAGCAGTGCGACCCAGTATGGCTACACCTTC
CASSATQYGYTF
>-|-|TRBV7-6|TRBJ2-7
TGTGCCAGCAGCTTAATGTCCGGGACGACCTACGAGCAGTACTTC
CASSLMSGTTYEQYF
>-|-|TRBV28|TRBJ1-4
TGTGCCAGCAGTCTTACAGGGATAAATGAAAAACTGTTTTTT
CASSLTGINEKLFF
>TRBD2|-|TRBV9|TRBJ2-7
TGTGCCAGCAGCCCGGGGACTAGCGCTGACTACGAGCAGTACTTC
CASSPGTSADYEQYF
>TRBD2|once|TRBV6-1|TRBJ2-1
TGTGCCAGCAGGACTAGCGGTGGGGATGAGCAGTTCTTC
CASRTSGGDEQFF
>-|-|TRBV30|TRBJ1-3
TGTGCCTGGGACAGGTTGAATCTGGACACCATATATTTT
CAWDRLNLDTIYF
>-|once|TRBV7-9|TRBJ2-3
TGTGCCAGCAGCTTAAGGGAATCAAGAACGCAGTATTTT
CASSLRESRTQYF
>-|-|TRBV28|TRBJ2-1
TGTGCCAGCAGTTTTTTGGGGTATGAGCAGTTCTTC
CASSFLGYEQFF
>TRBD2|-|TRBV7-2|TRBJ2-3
TGTGCCAGCAGCACTAGCGGGGGCACAGATACGCAGTATTTT
CASSTSGGTDTQYF
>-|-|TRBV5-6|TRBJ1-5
TGTGCCAGCAGCTTGGGGGACCACAATCAGCCCCAGCATTTT
CASSLGDHNQPQHF
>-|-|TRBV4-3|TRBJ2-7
TGCGCCAGCAGCCAAGGACCCCGTGGGTCCTACGAGCAGTACTTC
CASSQGPRGSYEQYF
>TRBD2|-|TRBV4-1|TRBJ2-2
TGCGCCAGCAGCCCTTACCCCGGGACTAGCGGGCTAACCTACCCGAGGGAGCTGTTTTTT
CASSPYPGTSGLTYPRELFF
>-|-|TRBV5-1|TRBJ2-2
TGCGCCAGCAGCCCCGGGTTAGCGGTCGGGGAGCTGTTTTTT
CASSPGLAVGELFF
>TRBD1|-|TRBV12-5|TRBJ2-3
TGTGCTAGTGGTTTACAGGGGCAATCGGATACGCAGTATTTT
CASGLQGQSDTQYF
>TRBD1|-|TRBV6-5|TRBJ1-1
TGTGCCAGCATCTCCGGACAGGTCAATAACGAAGCTTTCTTT
CASISGQVNNEAFF
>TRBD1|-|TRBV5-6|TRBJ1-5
TGTGCCAGCAGCCGGGACAGCCCGGGGAATCAGCCCCAGCATTTT
CASSRDSPGNQPQHF
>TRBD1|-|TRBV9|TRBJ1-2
TGTGCCAGCAGCGTAGGACAGGGGAGCGTCTATGGCTACACCTTC
CASSVGQGSVYGYTF